This T cell receptor beta chain was obtained from a study of shared clonotypes between healthy human individuals. Whole-study context: The cohort had a couple of women and a few men, ages 18 to 49.

Whole-study findings and limits: A few donors had around 5% of their naive CD4 clonotypes in common. Generation probability values for non-shared clonotypes were lower than those for clonotypes shared by all four donors.

Germline lookup yields CDR1 MNHNS and CDR2 SASEGT. This CDR3 comprises 13 residues. V shed 4 bases and J shed 5 bases, with 11 bases lying between them. This clone was seen ten or more times. Its antigen is currently unknown. Produced via immunoSEQ multiplex PCR; TCRdb's table is partial and in-frame only. The table lists about a million clones, around 76% of them singletons. The TCR comes from a man between 18 and 35 years old in good health. Sample: memory CD4+ T cells sorted from blood. Stated subset: CD45RA-negative fraction. The chain links TRBV6-1 to TRBJ1-1; D is unresolved. The CDR3 DNA sequence: TGTGCCAGCAGTGTGGATGAGAGGACTGAAGCTTTCTTT. Its protein is CASSVDERTEAFF.